Detailed here is one TCR beta chain. These data originate in a study of OX40 agonist ivuxolimab in advanced cancers. Across the study: Each patient was given ivuxolimab into a vein every 2 weeks, at 0.01 to 10 mg/kg.

This CDR3 has 13 amino acids. Germline V lookup: CDR1 SGHRS, CDR2 YFSETQ. V was cut by 0 bases and J by 5 bases, with 7 bases left in between. TCRdb keeps only in-frame clones here, not all; method: immunoSEQ multiplex PCR. The sample consists of about 66,000 clones, 80% to 85% of them appearing once. This TCR derives from an adult with an advanced solid tumor such as melanoma, head and neck, liver or kidney cancer. The chain has TRBV5-1 and TRBJ2-3, with unresolved D. The sample in question was CD4+ or CD8+ T cells sorted from blood, obtained in a trial of the OX40 agonist ivuxolimab. CDR3 region: CASSLVVGDTQYF. The DNA of the CDR3 is TGCGCCAGCAGCTTGGTGGTGGGAGATACGCAGTATTTT.